The rows below give T cell receptor beta chains drawn from one sample of a study of cytomegalovirus exposure and HLA in healthy donors. Profiling relied on immunoSEQ multiplex PCR, and the TCRdb table lists in-frame clones only, not all of them. In the table there are about 160,000 clones, 80% to 90% of which are singletons. Material for sequencing was PBMCs. The receptors here all came from a man aged 50 or older in good health and CMV-seropositive. The CDR3 runs from the conserved cysteine through the conserved F or W. The D gene is left open where the match is weak. Clone size is not always given. Where it is, it says once, few, many or a class for expanded clones.

j_gene: TRBJ2-1
d_gene: NA
abundance: NA
v_gene: TRBV6-5
CDR3aa: CASSFDTYNEQFF
CDR3nt: TGTGCCAGCAGTTTTGACACCTACAATGAGCAGTTCTTC

j_gene: TRBJ2-1
d_gene: TRBD1
abundance: NA
v_gene: TRBV5-1
CDR3aa: CASSPTGVGGEQFF
CDR3nt: TGCGCCAGCAGCCCTACAGGGGTAGGCGGTGAGCAGTTCTTC

j_gene: TRBJ1-1
d_gene: NA
abundance: NA
v_gene: TRBV7-9
CDR3aa: CASSLVTEAFF
CDR3nt: TGTGCCAGCAGCTTAGTAACTGAAGCTTTCTTT

j_gene: TRBJ1-1
d_gene: TRBD1
abundance: NA
v_gene: TRBV4-1
CDR3aa: CASSQSTGVVTEAFF
CDR3nt: TGCGCCAGCAGCCAATCGACAGGGGTGGTCACTGAAGCTTTCTTT

j_gene: TRBJ2-1
d_gene: TRBD1
abundance: once
v_gene: TRBV5-6
CDR3aa: CASNIFTGGAYNEQFF
CDR3nt: TGTGCCAGCAATATATTCACAGGGGGCGCTTACAATGAGCAGTTCTTC

j_gene: TRBJ1-6
d_gene: NA
abundance: NA
v_gene: TRBV30
CDR3aa: CAWSDTPRSIGHF
CDR3nt: TGTGCCTGGAGTGATACGCCCCGGTCAATCGGTCACTTT

j_gene: TRBJ1-4
d_gene: NA
abundance: NA
v_gene: TRBV27
CDR3aa: CASSELGNMKKLFF
CDR3nt: TGTGCCAGCAGTGAATTGGGCAATATGAAAAAACTGTTTTTT

j_gene: TRBJ2-1
d_gene: TRBD2
abundance: NA
v_gene: TRBV15
CDR3aa: CATSREGTSGHNEQFF
CDR3nt: TGTGCCACCAGCAGAGAAGGGACTAGCGGCCACAATGAGCAGTTCTTC

j_gene: TRBJ2-1
d_gene: TRBD2
abundance: NA
v_gene: TRBV9
CDR3aa: CASSVGLAGDYVSDEQFF
CDR3nt: TGTGCCAGCAGCGTAGGACTAGCGGGGGATTACGTTTCCGATGAGCAGTTCTTC

j_gene: TRBJ2-3
d_gene: NA
abundance: NA
v_gene: TRBV27
CDR3aa: CASSLTAGPTDTQYF
CDR3nt: TGTGCCAGCAGTTTAACAGCGGGCCCTACAGATACGCAGTATTTT

j_gene: TRBJ2-1
d_gene: TRBD2
abundance: NA
v_gene: TRBV7-9
CDR3aa: CASSLALGLGNEQFF
CDR3nt: TGTGCCAGCAGCTTAGCGCTCGGACTAGGCAATGAGCAGTTCTTC

j_gene: TRBJ1-5
d_gene: TRBD1
abundance: NA
v_gene: TRBV5-5
CDR3aa: CASSSRTGGGQPQHF
CDR3nt: TGTGCCAGCAGCTCAAGGACAGGGGGCGGTCAGCCCCAGCATTTT

j_gene: TRBJ2-1
d_gene: TRBD1
abundance: NA
v_gene: TRBV7-9
CDR3aa: CASSHAWTGVNEQFF
CDR3nt: TGTGCCAGCAGCCACGCTTGGACAGGGGTCAATGAGCAGTTCTTC

j_gene: TRBJ2-1
d_gene: NA
abundance: NA
v_gene: TRBV5-1
CDR3aa: CASSSQGGREQFF
CDR3nt: TGCGCCAGCAGCTCGCAGGGGGGCCGGGAGCAGTTCTTC

j_gene: TRBJ1-4
d_gene: TRBD1
abundance: NA
v_gene: TRBV7-6
CDR3aa: CASSLAGQGARGNEKLFF
CDR3nt: TGTGCCAGCAGCTTAGCCGGACAGGGGGCGCGTGGTAATGAAAAACTGTTTTTT

j_gene: TRBJ2-1
d_gene: NA
abundance: NA
v_gene: TRBV6-1
CDR3aa: CASSEGSGLSYNEQFF
CDR3nt: TGTGCCAGCAGTGAAGGTAGCGGCCTTTCATACAATGAGCAGTTCTTC

j_gene: TRBJ1-1
d_gene: TRBD1
abundance: NA
v_gene: TRBV28
CDR3aa: CASRDSRQGPTEAFF
CDR3nt: TGTGCCAGCAGGGATTCCAGACAGGGCCCCACTGAAGCTTTCTTT

j_gene: TRBJ2-1
d_gene: TRBD2
abundance: NA
v_gene: TRBV14
CDR3aa: CASSPLAGGSYNEQFF
CDR3nt: TGTGCCAGCAGCCCCTTAGCGGGAGGTTCCTACAATGAGCAGTTCTTC

j_gene: TRBJ1-3
d_gene: NA
abundance: NA
v_gene: TRBV5-1
CDR3aa: CASSSQGHSGNTIYF
CDR3nt: TGCGCCAGCAGCTCGCAGGGCCACTCTGGAAACACCATATATTTT

j_gene: TRBJ2-3
d_gene: TRBD2
abundance: once
v_gene: TRBV9
CDR3aa: CASSVDGTSADTQYF
CDR3nt: TGTGCCAGCAGCGTAGACGGGACTAGCGCGGATACGCAGTATTTT

j_gene: TRBJ2-3
d_gene: TRBD1
abundance: NA
v_gene: TRBV5-4
CDR3aa: CASSAGQGANTQYF
CDR3nt: TGTGCCAGCAGCGCGGGACAGGGGGCGAATACGCAGTATTTT

j_gene: TRBJ2-1
d_gene: TRBD2
abundance: NA
v_gene: TRBV5-1
CDR3aa: CASGPGTSGYNEQFF
CDR3nt: TGCGCCAGCGGTCCCGGGACTAGCGGCTACAATGAGCAGTTCTTC

j_gene: TRBJ1-2
d_gene: TRBD1
abundance: NA
v_gene: TRBV6-6
CDR3aa: CASSSIRGQDIYGYTF
CDR3nt: TGTGCCAGCAGTTCCATCAGGGGACAGGACATCTATGGCTACACCTTC

j_gene: TRBJ2-2
d_gene: NA
abundance: NA
v_gene: TRBV19
CDR3aa: CASSIDPVAGELFF
CDR3nt: TGTGCCAGTAGTATAGATCCCGTCGCCGGGGAGCTGTTTTTT

j_gene: TRBJ2-5
d_gene: TRBD2
abundance: NA
v_gene: TRBV5-6
CDR3aa: CASSLSLAGWETQYF
CDR3nt: TGTGCCAGCAGCTTGAGCCTAGCGGGGTGGGAGACCCAGTACTTC

j_gene: TRBJ1-1
d_gene: NA
abundance: NA
v_gene: TRBV5-4
CDR3aa: CASSPPTGYTEAFF
CDR3nt: TGTGCCAGCAGCCCTCCGACAGGATACACTGAAGCTTTCTTT

j_gene: TRBJ1-1
d_gene: NA
abundance: few
v_gene: TRBV4-1
CDR3aa: CASSPQRGQNTEAFF
CDR3nt: TGCGCCAGCAGCCCTCAGAGGGGACAGAACACTGAAGCTTTCTTT

j_gene: TRBJ2-3
d_gene: NA
abundance: NA
v_gene: TRBV6-6
CDR3aa: CASSPPGGSADTQYF
CDR3nt: TGTGCCAGCAGTCCCCCCGGGGGTAGTGCAGATACGCAGTATTTT

j_gene: TRBJ1-5
d_gene: TRBD1
abundance: NA
v_gene: TRBV7-8
CDR3aa: CASSERTGRRNQPQHF
CDR3nt: TGTGCCAGCAGCGAAAGGACAGGCCGGCGCAATCAGCCCCAGCATTTT

j_gene: TRBJ2-5
d_gene: NA
abundance: NA
v_gene: TRBV5-6
CDR3aa: CASRPRGQGETQYF
CDR3nt: TGTGCCAGCAGGCCGCGGGGGCAAGGAGAGACCCAGTACTTC

j_gene: TRBJ2-7
d_gene: NA
abundance: NA
v_gene: TRBV4-2
CDR3aa: CASSATRRDYEQYF
CDR3nt: TGTGCCAGCAGTGCGACTAGAAGGGACTACGAGCAGTACTTC

j_gene: TRBJ2-2
d_gene: TRBD1
abundance: NA
v_gene: TRBV5-6
CDR3aa: CASSPRGQGAGELFF
CDR3nt: TGTGCCAGCAGCCCGAGAGGACAGGGGGCCGGGGAGCTGTTTTTT

j_gene: TRBJ2-2
d_gene: TRBD1
abundance: NA
v_gene: TRBV7-8
CDR3aa: CASSISQGAGTGELFF
CDR3nt: TGTGCCAGCAGCATCTCACAGGGGGCCGGTACCGGGGAGCTGTTTTTT

j_gene: TRBJ1-6
d_gene: NA
abundance: once
v_gene: TRBV7-9
CDR3aa: CASSLVRGNTYNSPLHF
CDR3nt: TGTGCCAGCAGCTTAGTTAGGGGAAATACCTATAATTCACCCCTCCACTTT

j_gene: TRBJ2-2
d_gene: NA
abundance: NA
v_gene: TRBV9
CDR3aa: CASSFGDTGELFF
CDR3nt: TGTGCCAGCAGTTTTGGAGACACCGGGGAGCTGTTTTTT

j_gene: TRBJ2-5
d_gene: NA
abundance: NA
v_gene: TRBV19
CDR3aa: CASSTGVETQYF
CDR3nt: TGTGCCAGTAGTACAGGGGTGGAGACCCAGTACTTC

j_gene: TRBJ1-1
d_gene: TRBD1
abundance: NA
v_gene: TRBV18
CDR3aa: CASSPTGGGGEAFF
CDR3nt: TGTGCCAGCTCGCCGACAGGGGGCGGAGGTGAAGCTTTCTTT